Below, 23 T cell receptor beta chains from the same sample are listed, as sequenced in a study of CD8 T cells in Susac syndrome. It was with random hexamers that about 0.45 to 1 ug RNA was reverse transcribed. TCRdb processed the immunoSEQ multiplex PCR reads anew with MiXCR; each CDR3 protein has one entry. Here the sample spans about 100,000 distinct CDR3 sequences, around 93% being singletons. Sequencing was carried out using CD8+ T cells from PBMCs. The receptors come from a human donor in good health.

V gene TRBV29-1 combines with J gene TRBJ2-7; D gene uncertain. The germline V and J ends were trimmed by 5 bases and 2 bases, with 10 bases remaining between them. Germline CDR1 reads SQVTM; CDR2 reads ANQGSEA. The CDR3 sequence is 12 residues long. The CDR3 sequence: CSVTALTYEQYF. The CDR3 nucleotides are TGCAGCGTTACTGCCCTTACCTACGAGCAGTACTTC.

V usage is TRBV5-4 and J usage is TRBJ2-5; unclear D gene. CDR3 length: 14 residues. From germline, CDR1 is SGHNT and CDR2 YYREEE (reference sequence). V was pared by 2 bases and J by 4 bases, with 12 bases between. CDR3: CASSFTGGVETQYF. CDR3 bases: TGTGCCAGCAGCTTTACGGGCGGTGTAGAGACCCAGTACTTC.

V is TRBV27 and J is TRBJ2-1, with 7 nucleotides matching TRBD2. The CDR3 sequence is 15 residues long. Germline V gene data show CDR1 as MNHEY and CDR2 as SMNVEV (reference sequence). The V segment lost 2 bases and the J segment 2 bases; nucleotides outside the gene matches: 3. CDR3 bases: TGTGCCAGCAGTTTAAGCGGGGCCCCCTACAATGAGCAGTTCTTC. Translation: CASSLSGAPYNEQFF.

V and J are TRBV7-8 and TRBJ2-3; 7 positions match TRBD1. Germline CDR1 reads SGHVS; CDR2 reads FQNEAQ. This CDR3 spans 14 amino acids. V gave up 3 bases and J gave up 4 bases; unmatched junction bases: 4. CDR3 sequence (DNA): TGTGCCAGCAGCTTCCGACAGGGAGCAGATACGCAGTATTTT. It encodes CASSFRQGADTQYF.

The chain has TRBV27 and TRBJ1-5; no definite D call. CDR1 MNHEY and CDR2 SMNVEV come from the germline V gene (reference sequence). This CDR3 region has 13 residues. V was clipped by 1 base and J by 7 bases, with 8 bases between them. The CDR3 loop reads CASSLFGGQPQHF. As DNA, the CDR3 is TGTGCCAGCAGTTTATTTGGTGGCCAGCCCCAGCATTTT.

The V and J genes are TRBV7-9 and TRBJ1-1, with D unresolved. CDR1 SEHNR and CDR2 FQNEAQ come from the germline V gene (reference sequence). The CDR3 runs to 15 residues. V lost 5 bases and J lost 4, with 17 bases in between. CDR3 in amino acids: CASSTTIAGSTEAFF. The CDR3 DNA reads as TGTGCCAGCAGCACAACAATTGCCGGGAGCACTGAAGCTTTCTTT.

The CDR3 spells CASTIGGASVDTQYF. CDR3 sequence (DNA): TGTGCCAGTACCATAGGGGGGGCTAGCGTAGATACGCAGTATTTT. The gene calls are TRBV19 and TRBJ2-3, with TRBD2 as a possible D gene (7 bases). Trimming pared 7 bases from V and 5 bases from J, leaving 19 bases between. This CDR3 has 15 amino acids. CDR1 and CDR2 from the germline V gene are LNHDA and SQIVND (reference sequence).

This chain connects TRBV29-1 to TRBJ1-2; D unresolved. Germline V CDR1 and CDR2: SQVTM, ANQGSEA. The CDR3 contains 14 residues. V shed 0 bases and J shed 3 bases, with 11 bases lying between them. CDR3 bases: TGCAGCGTTGAAGATTTGGGAAACGACTATGGCTACACCTTC. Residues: CSVEDLGNDYGYTF. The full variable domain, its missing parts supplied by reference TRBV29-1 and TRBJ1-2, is SAVISQKPSRDICQRGTSLTIQCQVDSQVTMMFWYRQQPGQSLTLIATANQGSEATYESGFVIDKFPISRPNLTFSTLTVSNMSPEDSSIYLCSVEDLGNDYGYTFGSGTRLTVV.

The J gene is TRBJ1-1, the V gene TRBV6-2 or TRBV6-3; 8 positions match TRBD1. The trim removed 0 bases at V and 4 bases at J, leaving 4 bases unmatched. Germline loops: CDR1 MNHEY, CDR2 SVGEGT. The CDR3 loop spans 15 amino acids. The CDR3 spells CASSYSPDRGTEAFF. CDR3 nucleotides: TGTGCCAGCAGTTACTCGCCCGACAGGGGCACTGAAGCTTTCTTT.

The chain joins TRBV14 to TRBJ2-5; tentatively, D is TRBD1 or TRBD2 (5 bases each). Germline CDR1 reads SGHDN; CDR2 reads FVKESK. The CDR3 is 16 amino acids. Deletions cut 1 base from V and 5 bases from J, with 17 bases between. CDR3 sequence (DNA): TGTGCCAGCAGCCAAGGGACCCAGGGACGTTGGGAGACCCAGTACTTC. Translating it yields CASSQGTQGRWETQYF.

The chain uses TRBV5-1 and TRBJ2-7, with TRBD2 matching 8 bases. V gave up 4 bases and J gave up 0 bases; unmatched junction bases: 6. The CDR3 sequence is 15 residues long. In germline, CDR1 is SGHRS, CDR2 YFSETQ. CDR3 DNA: TGCGCCAGCAGCCACGGACTAGCCAGCTCCTACGAGCAGTACTTC. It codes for CASSHGLASSYEQYF.

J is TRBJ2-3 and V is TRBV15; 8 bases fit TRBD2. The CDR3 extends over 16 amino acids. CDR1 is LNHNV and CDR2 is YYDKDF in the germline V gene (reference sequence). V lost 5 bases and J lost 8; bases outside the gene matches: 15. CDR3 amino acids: CATSSRTGGMYGTQYF. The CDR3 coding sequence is TGTGCCACCAGCTCAAGGACGGGAGGGATGTATGGTACGCAGTATTTT. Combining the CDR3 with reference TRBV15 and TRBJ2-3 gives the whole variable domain DAMVIQNPRYQVTQFGKPVTLSCSQTLNHNVMYWYQQKSSQAPKLLFHYYDKDFNNEADTPDNFQSRRPNTSFCFLDIRSPGLGDTAMYLCATSSRTGGMYGTQYFGPGTRLTVL.

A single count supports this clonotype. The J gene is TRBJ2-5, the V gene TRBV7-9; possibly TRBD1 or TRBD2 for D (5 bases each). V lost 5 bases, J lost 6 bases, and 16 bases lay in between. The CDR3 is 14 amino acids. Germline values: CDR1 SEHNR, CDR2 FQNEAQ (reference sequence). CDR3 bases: TGTGCCAGCAGCCTCAGGGACGAGGGGAAGACCCAGTACTTC. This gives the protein CASSLRDEGKTQYF. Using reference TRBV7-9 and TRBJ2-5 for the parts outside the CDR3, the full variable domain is DTGVSQNPRHKITKRGQNVTFRCDPISEHNRLYWYRQTLGQGPEFLTYFQNEAQLEKSRLLSDRFSAERPKGSFSTLEIQRTEQGDSAMYLCASSLRDEGKTQYFGPGTRLLVL.

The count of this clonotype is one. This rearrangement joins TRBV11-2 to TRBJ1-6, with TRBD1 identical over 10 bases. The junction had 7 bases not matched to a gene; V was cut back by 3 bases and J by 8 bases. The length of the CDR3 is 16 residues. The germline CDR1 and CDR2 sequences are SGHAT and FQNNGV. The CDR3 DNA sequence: TGTGCCAGCAGCTTGGGGCCCGGGACAGGGGATTCACCCCTCCACTTT. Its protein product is CASSLGPGTGDSPLHF.

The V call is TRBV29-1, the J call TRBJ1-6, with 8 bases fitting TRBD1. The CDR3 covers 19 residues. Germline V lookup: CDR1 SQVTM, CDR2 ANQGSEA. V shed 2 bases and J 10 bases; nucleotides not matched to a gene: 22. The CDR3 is CSVEFPGQAPPKTGSPLHF. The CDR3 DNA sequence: TGCAGCGTTGAATTTCCGGGACAGGCACCCCCCAAGACGGGGTCACCCCTCCACTTT.

CDR3 nucleotide sequence: TGTGCCAGCAGCCAAAAAGGCGGGCGGGGGGGGTCCTACGAGCAGTACTTC. It is translated as CASSQKGGRGGSYEQYF. J is TRBJ2-7 and V is TRBV7-2; 9 nucleotides match TRBD2. This CDR3 contains 17 residues. V trimming: 5 bases; J trimming: 1 base; junction bases outside the gene matches: 12. Germline V lookup: CDR1 SGHTA, CDR2 FQGNSA. Complete variable domain (other parts from reference TRBV7-2 and TRBJ2-7): GAGVSQSPSNKVTEKGKDVELRCDPISGHTALYWYRQSLGQGLEFLIYFQGNSAPDKSGLPSDRFSAERTGGSVSTLTIQRTQQEDSAVYLCASSQKGGRGGSYEQYFGPGTRLTVT.

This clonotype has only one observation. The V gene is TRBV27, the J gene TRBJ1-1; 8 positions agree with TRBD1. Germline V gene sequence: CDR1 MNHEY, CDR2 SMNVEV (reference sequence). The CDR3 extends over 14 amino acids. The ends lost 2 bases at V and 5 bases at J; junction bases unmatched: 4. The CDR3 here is CASSLRQGRTEAFF. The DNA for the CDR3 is TGTGCCAGCAGTTTAAGACAGGGGAGAACTGAAGCTTTCTTT.

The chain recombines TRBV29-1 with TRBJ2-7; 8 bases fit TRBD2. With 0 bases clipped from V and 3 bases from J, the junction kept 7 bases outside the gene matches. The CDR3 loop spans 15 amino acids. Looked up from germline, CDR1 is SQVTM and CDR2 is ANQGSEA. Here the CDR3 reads CSVEDERGGGYEQYF. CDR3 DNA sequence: TGCAGCGTTGAAGATGAACGGGGGGGAGGCTACGAGCAGTACTTC.

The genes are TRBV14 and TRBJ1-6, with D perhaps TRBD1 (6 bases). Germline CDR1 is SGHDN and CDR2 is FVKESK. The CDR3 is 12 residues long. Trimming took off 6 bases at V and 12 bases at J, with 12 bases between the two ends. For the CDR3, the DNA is TGTGCCAGCAGGGATGGGGGCGGACCCCTCCACTTT. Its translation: CASRDGGGPLHF.

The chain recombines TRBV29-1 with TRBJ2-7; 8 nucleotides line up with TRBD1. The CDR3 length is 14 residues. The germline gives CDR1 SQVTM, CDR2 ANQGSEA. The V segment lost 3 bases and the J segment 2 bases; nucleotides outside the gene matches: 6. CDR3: CSVDKQGAPYEQYF. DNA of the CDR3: TGCAGCGTTGACAAGCAGGGGGCCCCCTACGAGCAGTACTTC.

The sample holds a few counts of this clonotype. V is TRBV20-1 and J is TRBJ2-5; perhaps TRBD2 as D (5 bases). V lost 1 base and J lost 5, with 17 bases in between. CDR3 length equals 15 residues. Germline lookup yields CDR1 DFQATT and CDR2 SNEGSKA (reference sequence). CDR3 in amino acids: CSARVPGWLAETQYF. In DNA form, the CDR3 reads TGCAGTGCTAGAGTCCCGGGGTGGCTGGCGGAGACCCAGTACTTC.

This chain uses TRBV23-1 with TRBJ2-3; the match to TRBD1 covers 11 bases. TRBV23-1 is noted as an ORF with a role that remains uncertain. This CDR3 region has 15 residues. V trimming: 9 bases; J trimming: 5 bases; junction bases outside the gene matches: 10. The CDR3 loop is CASRGTGGRLDTQYF. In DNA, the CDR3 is TGCGCCAGTCGGGGGACAGGGGGGAGGTTAGATACGCAGTATTTT.

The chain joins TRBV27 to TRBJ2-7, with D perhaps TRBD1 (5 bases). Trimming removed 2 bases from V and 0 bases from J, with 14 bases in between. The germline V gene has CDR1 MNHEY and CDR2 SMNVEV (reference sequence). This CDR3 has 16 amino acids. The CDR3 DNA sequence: TGTGCCAGCAGTTTAGGGGTGACAGCTAGCTCCTACGAGCAGTACTTC. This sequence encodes CASSLGVTASSYEQYF.